This T cell receptor beta chain was documented in a study of response to subunit inactivated influenza vaccine. Whole-study findings and limits: Seasonal influenza vaccination, on each occasion, was suggested by the authors to recruit few new T cells.

The table lists this clonotype with a few counts. Antigen: not known. The CDR3 sequence is 19 residues long. The germline CDR1 and CDR2 sequences are LGHNA and YSLEER. The trim removed 1 base at V and 2 bases at J, leaving 10 bases unmatched. In TCRdb, the RT-PCR reads were re-called with MiXCR into one record per CDR3 protein. This table has hundreds of thousands of distinct CDR3 sequences, about a fifth appearing once. The source was PBMCs from blood, collected 5 days after vaccination. This chain connects TRBV4-3 to TRBJ2-7; 14 bases align to TRBD2. This receptor was taken from a man aged 45-65 years who received an inactivated influenza vaccine. The CDR3 nucleotides are TGCGCCAGCAGCCAAGGAGGGACTAGCGGGAGAGGGCCCACCTACGAGCAGTACTTC. Its translation: CASSQGGTSGRGPTYEQYF.